The 12 T cell receptor beta chains below were found in one sample sequenced in a study of cytomegalovirus exposure and HLA in healthy donors. TCRdb's copy holds only in-frame clones and misses some; the assay was immunoSEQ multiplex PCR. The repertoire holds 150,000 or so clones, with over 80% as singletons. Sequencing was performed on PBMCs. These receptors originate from a woman in her twenties or thirties in good health and CMV-seropositive.

This rearrangement joins TRBV18 to TRBJ2-5, with TRBD1 as a possible D gene (6 bases). Trimming pared 3 bases from V and 3 bases from J, leaving 11 bases between. The germline V gene encodes CDR1 KGHSH and CDR2 LQKENI. This CDR3 has 14 amino acids. CDR3 region: CASSPTGGEETQYF. The CDR3, as DNA: TGTGCCAGCTCACCGACAGGCGGTGAAGAGACCCAGTACTTC.

The chain is built from TRBV14 and TRBJ1-2; TRBD1 is a possible D gene (6 bases). V gave up 3 bases and J gave up 4 bases, with 9 bases separating them. Germline V CDR1 and CDR2: SGHDN, FVKESK. CDR3 size: 13 residues. CDR3 region: CASSHNRAYGYTF. The CDR3 DNA reads TGTGCCAGCAGCCATAACAGGGCCTATGGCTACACCTTC.

The CDR3 loop reads CATSRSRESTYEQYF. The CDR3 nucleotides are TGTGCCACCAGCAGGTCCCGGGAATCAACCTACGAGCAGTACTTC. The genes are TRBV15 and TRBJ2-7, with D tentatively TRBD2 (5 bases). Germline V gene data show CDR1 as LNHNV and CDR2 as YYDKDF (reference sequence). The ends were cut back, 3 bases at V and 2 bases at J, with 14 bases in the middle. The CDR3 sequence is 15 residues long.

In this sample, this clone turned up once. The rearrangement uses TRBV5-1 and TRBJ1-3; 11 bases are shared with TRBD1. Germline lookup yields CDR1 SGHRS and CDR2 YFSETQ. The CDR3 has 15 amino acids. With V trimmed by 5 bases and J by 4 bases, 5 bases remained unmatched. As DNA, the CDR3 is TGCGCCAGCAGTCCCGGGACAGGGGGAGGAAACACCATATATTTT. This translates into CASSPGTGGGNTIYF.

This chain links TRBV20-1 with TRBJ2-3; no reliable D call. The CDR3 sequence is 11 residues long. V was trimmed by 5 bases and J by 4 bases, leaving 7 bases between them. CDR1 is DFQATT and CDR2 is SNEGSKA in the germline V gene (reference sequence). CDR3 sequence (DNA): TGCAGTGCTGAGCTTGCAGATACGCAGTATTTT. As protein: CSAELADTQYF.

Only one count was recorded for this clone. The DNA for the CDR3 is TGTGCCAGCAGTTCCGGGGGGCCCGGGGGTTATGGCTACACCTTC. This translates into CASSSGGPGGYGYTF. The chain is built from TRBV28 and TRBJ1-2; D possibly corresponds to TRBD1 (6 bases). Germline CDR1 and CDR2: MDHEN and SYDVKM. Trimming cost V 4 bases and J 5 bases, with 17 bases left between them. The CDR3 covers 15 residues.

This chain connects TRBV19 to TRBJ2-1; TRBD1 aligns across 8 bases. Germline values: CDR1 LNHDA, CDR2 SQIVND (reference sequence). CDR3 size: 15 residues. V gave up 9 bases and J gave up 8 bases; unmatched junction bases: 15. In DNA, the CDR3 is TGTGCCAGCGGTACGTTACAGGGGGTCTCGGATGAGCAGTTCTTC. It specifies CASGTLQGVSDEQFF.

The CDR3 coding sequence is TGTGCCAGCAGCCACTTCGCGGGAGCTCAGACCGGGGAGCTGTTTTTT. Translation: CASSHFAGAQTGELFF. This sequence joins TRBV7-9 and TRBJ2-2, with TRBD2 identical over 7 bases. CDR3 length: 16 residues. The junction had 11 bases not matched to a gene; V was cut back by 5 bases and J by 5 bases. Germline CDR1 is SEHNR and CDR2 is FQNEAQ (reference sequence). Based on the CDR3 plus reference TRBV7-9 and TRBJ2-2, the full variable domain is DTGVSQNPRHKITKRGQNVTFRCDPISEHNRLYWYRQTLGQGPEFLTYFQNEAQLEKSRLLSDRFSAERPKGSFSTLEIQRTEQGDSAMYLCASSHFAGAQTGELFFGEGSRLTVL.

The rearrangement links TRBV5-4 to TRBJ1-2; 7 bases are a match to TRBD1. Losses at the gene ends were 10 bases for V and 8 bases for J; bases not matched to a gene: 11. CDR3 length: 12 residues. Germline CDR1 SGHNT, CDR2 YYREEE (reference sequence). CDR3 sequence (DNA): TGTGCCGCTAGACAGGGAGGAAAGGGCTACACCTTC. Encoded protein: CAARQGGKGYTF.

In nucleotides, the CDR3 is TGTGCCATCAGTGGAGGACAGGGACAGGCACGCTACACCTTC. Protein sequence: CAISGGQGQARYTF. V usage is TRBV10-3 and J usage is TRBJ1-2, with 8 positions matching TRBD1. CDR3 length: 14 residues. CDR1 is ENHRY and CDR2 is SYGVKD in the germline V gene. The ends lost 4 bases at V and 9 bases at J; junction bases unmatched: 10.

The V gene is TRBV2, the J gene TRBJ2-5, with 11 bases aligning to TRBD1. Losses at the gene ends were 5 bases for V and 4 bases for J; bases not matched to a gene: 21. CDR3 length: 20 residues. Germline loops: CDR1 SNHLY, CDR2 FYNNEI. The CDR3 reads CASSQLTSRWDRGRGETQYF. Here the CDR3 DNA reads TGTGCCAGCAGTCAACTAACATCACGATGGGACAGGGGGAGAGGAGAGACCCAGTACTTC.

The chain uses TRBV6-4 and TRBJ2-5; 8 nucleotides agree with TRBD1. CDR3 length: 15 residues. Losses at the gene ends were 4 bases for V and 4 bases for J; bases not matched to a gene: 8. From germline, CDR1 is MRHNA and CDR2 SNTAGT. The CDR3 region is CASSAVAGGLETQYF. The CDR3 DNA reads TGTGCCAGCAGTGCAGTAGCAGGGGGCCTAGAGACCCAGTACTTC.